This entry lists 24 T cell receptor beta chains sequenced from one sample in a study of cytomegalovirus exposure and HLA in healthy donors. 60 Vbeta and 13 Jbeta primers were used in PCR. Produced via immunoSEQ multiplex PCR; TCRdb's table is partial and in-frame only. The data contain about 100,000 clones, 76% of them singletons. What was sequenced was PBMCs. The source is a man aged 35 to 55 in good health and CMV-seronegative.

This clone has just one count. The chain joins TRBV11-2 to TRBJ2-6; 12 bases are a match to TRBD2. This CDR3 has 18 residues. Unmatched junction bases numbered 5, after V lost 5 bases and J lost 0 bases. Germline CDR1 and CDR2: SGHAT and FQNNGV. The CDR3 loop reads CASSARLAGDSGANVLTF. Here the CDR3 DNA reads TGTGCCAGCAGCGCCCGACTAGCGGGGGACTCTGGGGCCAACGTCCTGACTTTC. Using reference TRBV11-2 and TRBJ2-6 for the parts outside the CDR3, the full variable domain is EAGVAQSPRYKIIEKRQSVAFWCNPISGHATLYWYQQILGQGPKLLIQFQNNGVVDDSQLPKDRFSAERLKGVDSTLKIQPAKLEDSAVYLCASSARLAGDSGANVLTFGAGSRLTVL.

This clone showed up just a few times. The rearrangement links TRBV4-2 to TRBJ2-7; 7 bases line up with TRBD1. This CDR3 has 15 residues. The germline V gene encodes CDR1 LGHNA and CDR2 YNFKEQ. Trimming cost V 1 base and J 0 bases; bases outside gene matches: 3. This chain's CDR3 is CASSQVGDSSYEQYF. The CDR3 nucleotides read TGTGCCAGCAGCCAAGTGGGGGACAGCTCCTACGAGCAGTACTTC.

The chain uses TRBV18 and TRBJ2-1; the match to TRBD2 covers 9 bases. V lost 1 base and J lost 8; bases outside the gene matches: 3. This CDR3 region has 14 residues. Germline lookup yields CDR1 KGHSH and CDR2 LQKENI. The CDR3 nucleotides are TGTGCCAGCTCACCACAAGCGGGGGGACATGAGCAGTTCTTC. It encodes CASSPQAGGHEQFF.

The chain recombines TRBV5-3 with TRBJ1-5; D is undetermined. TRBV5-3 is placed among ORFs of uncertain function. V gave up 2 bases and J gave up 7 bases, with 4 bases separating them. This CDR3 contains 11 residues. The CDR3 spells CARSLHQPQHF. CDR3 DNA: TGTGCCAGAAGCTTACACCAGCCCCAGCATTTT.

The chain links TRBV23-1 to TRBJ2-7; 7 nucleotides agree with TRBD1. TRBV23-1 falls under the ORF class, with uncertain function. This CDR3 comprises 17 residues. The V segment lost 5 bases and the J segment 3 bases; nucleotides outside the gene matches: 16. CDR3 region: CASSFPAGTAPRYEQYV. The CDR3 coding sequence is TGCGCCAGCAGTTTCCCCGCCGGGACAGCGCCCCGCTACGAGCAGTACGTC.

As regards this clone: The conserved phenylalanine or tryptophan is not found at the CDR3 terminus, so this likely reflects a read error. Because the CDR3's place on the DNA is in doubt, the DNA is left out and the CDR3 is given as listed by TCRdb. The V gene is TRBV7-2, the J gene TRBJ1-1; the table's D call, TRBD1, has no DNA check behind it. CDR1 and CDR2 from the germline V gene are SGHTA and FQGNSA. Termini included, the CDR3 measures 15 amino acids. CDR3 amino acids: CASSYYGTGAQVPLI.

The chain recombines TRBV7-9 with TRBJ2-3; possibly TRBD1 for D (6 bases). This CDR3 has 16 residues. CDR1 and CDR2 from the germline V gene are SEHNR and FQNEAQ (reference sequence). Trimming took 5 bases from V and 0 from J, leaving 15 bases between them. The CDR3 region has the DNA TGTGCCAGCAGCCCACGGACAGCCTCTAGCACAGATACGCAGTATTTT. As protein: CASSPRTASSTDTQYF.

A word on this clone: Germline and junction disagree at one end, which may indicate a read error. The chain is built from TRBV7-9 and TRBJ1-1; D unclear. Germline CDR1 and CDR2: SEHNR and FQNEAQ (reference sequence). The CDR3 is 14 residues long. CDR3 bases: TGTTCCAGCAGCTTATCCAGGCTGAACACTGAAGCTTTCTTT. Its translation is CSSSLSRLNTEAFF.

The chain is built from TRBV6-6 and TRBJ1-4, with TRBD1 identical over 10 bases. There are 14 residues in the CDR3. Germline V lookup: CDR1 MNHNY, CDR2 SVGAGI (reference sequence). The V segment lost 5 bases and the J segment 5 bases; nucleotides outside the gene matches: 2. CDR3 amino acids: CASSDRGRNEKLFF. The CDR3 region has the DNA TGTGCCAGCAGTGACAGGGGGCGGAATGAAAAACTGTTTTTT.

V usage is TRBV5-4 and J usage is TRBJ2-3, with 12 bases aligning to TRBD2. In germline, CDR1 is SGHNT, CDR2 YYREEE (reference sequence). This CDR3 is built from 18 residues. Germline trimming cut 4 bases from V and 5 bases from J; bases unmatched to any gene: 14. The chain's CDR3 is CASSRLVLAGGQQDTQYF. CDR3 nucleotides: TGTGCCAGCAGCCGATTGGTCCTAGCGGGGGGGCAACAAGATACGCAGTATTTT. Combining the CDR3 with reference TRBV5-4 and TRBJ2-3 gives the whole variable domain ETGVTQSPTHLIKTRGQQVTLRCSSQSGHNTVSWYQQALGQGPQFIFQYYREEENGRGNFPPRFSGLQFPNYSSELNVNALELDDSALYLCASSRLVLAGGQQDTQYFGPGTRLTVL.

This chain uses TRBV5-5 with TRBJ1-2; D unclear. The CDR3 is made up of 13 amino acids. Trimming shortened V by 4 bases and J by 1 base, and 8 bases separated the two germline ends. The germline gives CDR1 SGHKS, CDR2 YYEKEE (reference sequence). The DNA of the CDR3 is TGTGCCAGCAGCCGAGGGAGTAACTATGGCTACACCTTC. It codes for CASSRGSNYGYTF. Full variable domain (remainder filled in from reference TRBV5-5 and TRBJ1-2): DAGVTQSPTHLIKTRGQQVTLRCSPISGHKSVSWYQQVLGQGPQFIFQYYEKEERGRGNFPDRFSARQFPNYSSELNVNALLLGDSALYLCASSRGSNYGYTFGSGTRLTVV.

Worth noting for this clone: Given the absence of the conserved phenylalanine or tryptophan at the CDR3 end, a read error is likely. The chain combines TRBV9 with TRBJ1-6; D call uncertain. CDR1 SGDLS and CDR2 YYNGEE come from the germline V gene. With 3 bases removed from V and 5 bases from J, the gap between germline ends came to 9 bases. This CDR3 has 14 amino acids. The CDR3 nucleotides are TGTGCCAGCAGCGGTCGACGGGATAATTCACCCCTCCACCTT. Translated, it gives CASSGRRDNSPLHL.

This rearrangement joins TRBV9 to TRBJ2-2; 11 bases map to TRBD2. The CDR3 runs 17 residues. Trimming at V came to 2 bases and at J to 5 bases, leaving 8 bases not matched to a gene. CDR1 is SGDLS and CDR2 is YYNGEE in the germline V gene. In nucleotides, the CDR3 is TGTGCCAGCAGCGTCTCTAGCGGGGGGCCTTCAACCGGGGAGCTGTTTTTT. Encoded protein: CASSVSSGGPSTGELFF.

V and J are TRBV9 and TRBJ2-1; TRBD2 matches 7 bases. CDR1 SGDLS and CDR2 YYNGEE come from the germline V gene. Germline trimming cut 0 bases from V and 5 bases from J; bases unmatched to any gene: 5. The CDR3 has 15 amino acids. The CDR3 region has the DNA TGTGCCAGCAGCGTAGAAAGCGGGGTAAACAATGAGCAGTTCTTC. Encoded protein: CASSVESGVNNEQFF.

This clone showed up just a few times. The CDR3 is CASSRLAGDEQFF. CDR3 bases: TGTGCCAGCAGCCGTTTAGCGGGGGATGAGCAGTTCTTC. The chain links TRBV11-2 to TRBJ2-1; TRBD2 matches 9 bases. With V trimmed by 5 bases and J by 8 bases, 4 bases remained unmatched. The germline V gene encodes CDR1 SGHAT and CDR2 FQNNGV. The CDR3 has 13 amino acids.

The CDR3 protein is CASNLGGQGIEAFF. DNA of the CDR3: TGTGCCAGCAACCTAGGGGGACAGGGCATTGAAGCTTTCTTT. The genes are TRBV6-6 and TRBJ1-1; 9 bases line up with TRBD1. Germline CDR1 reads MNHNY; CDR2 reads SVGAGI (reference sequence). The CDR3 is made up of 14 amino acids. The junction had 10 bases not matched to a gene; V was cut back by 7 bases and J by 7 bases.

The table lists this clone with a count of one. The chain carries TRBV6-1 and TRBJ2-3, with D tentatively TRBD1 (6 bases). V was pared by 0 bases and J by 2 bases, with 15 bases between. The CDR3 covers 17 residues. The germline gives CDR1 MNHNS, CDR2 SASEGT. The CDR3 DNA is TGTGCCAGCAGTGAAGCTGGGACACAGTTTCCCACAGATACGCAGTATTTT. Its protein product is CASSEAGTQFPTDTQYF.

This clone was seen a handful of times. The chain uses TRBV16 and TRBJ1-5, with 8 bases identical to TRBD1. This CDR3 is 17 amino acids long. Germline CDR1 is KGHSY and CDR2 is FQNENV. J gave up 5 bases and V 6 bases, and 15 bases lay outside the gene matches. CDR3 protein: CASSQVARGQVHQPQHF. Here the CDR3 DNA reads TGTGCCAGCAGTCAAGTCGCCCGGGGACAGGTCCATCAGCCCCAGCATTTT.

The chain recombines TRBV5-1 with TRBJ2-3, with 8 bases that match TRBD2. Trimming took 4 bases from V and 0 from J; bases not matched to a gene: 13. Germline CDR1 and CDR2: SGHRS and YFSETQ. The CDR3 is made up of 18 amino acids. For the CDR3, the DNA is TGCGCCAGCAGCCCAATACTAGCGCGGGGGGCGAGCACAGATACGCAGTATTTT. Translation gives CASSPILARGASTDTQYF.

This chain links TRBV5-4 with TRBJ1-5, with 8 bases aligning to TRBD1. In germline, CDR1 is SGHNT, CDR2 YYREEE (reference sequence). This CDR3 has 15 residues. V dropped 4 bases and J dropped 0; count of bases not matched to a gene: 3. CDR3 nucleotides: TGTGCCAGCAGCCCAGACAGGGGTAGCAATCAGCCCCAGCATTTT. The encoded protein is CASSPDRGSNQPQHF.

This sequence joins TRBV19 and TRBJ1-1, with 7 bases identical to TRBD1. CDR1 and CDR2 from the germline V gene are LNHDA and SQIVND (reference sequence). CDR3 length: 12 residues. With V trimmed by 5 bases and J by 4 bases, 1 base remained unmatched. This chain's CDR3 is CASSPGGTEAFF. In DNA form, the CDR3 reads TGTGCCAGTAGTCCAGGGGGCACTGAAGCTTTCTTT.

The V and J genes are TRBV5-6 and TRBJ1-2; no clear D. Germline CDR1 SGHDT, CDR2 YYEEEE. The CDR3 length is 15 residues. V dropped 3 bases and J dropped 1 base, with 13 bases sitting between them. The DNA for the CDR3 is TGTGCCAGCAGCTCTGTGGGGAGAGATAACTATGGCTACACCTTC. Translation: CASSSVGRDNYGYTF.

This clone occurred a few times. V is TRBV10-3 and J is TRBJ2-3; D ambiguous. The CDR3 contains 13 residues. Germline V gives CDR1 ENHRY, CDR2 SYGVKD. Trimming removed 2 bases at V and 4 bases at J, with 7 bases between. CDR3 nucleotide sequence: TGTGCCATCAGTGAGGTGAGCGCAGATACGCAGTATTTT. It encodes CAISEVSADTQYF.

This clone was seen once. V is TRBV18 and J is TRBJ1-6; the D is unclear. The CDR3 totals 16 residues. CDR1 and CDR2 from the germline V gene are KGHSH and LQKENI. V was clipped by 3 bases and J by 10 bases, with 19 bases between them. The CDR3 is CASSPIQAGGESPLHF. The CDR3 coding sequence is TGTGCCAGCTCACCGATCCAAGCCGGTGGGGAGTCACCCCTCCACTTT. The full variable domain, rest sourced from reference TRBV18 and TRBJ1-6, is NAGVMQNPRHLVRRRGQEARLRCSPMKGHSHVYWYRQLPEEGLKFMVYLQKENIIDESGMPKERFSAEFPKEGPSILRIQQVVRGDSAAYFCASSPIQAGGESPLHFGNGTRLTVT.